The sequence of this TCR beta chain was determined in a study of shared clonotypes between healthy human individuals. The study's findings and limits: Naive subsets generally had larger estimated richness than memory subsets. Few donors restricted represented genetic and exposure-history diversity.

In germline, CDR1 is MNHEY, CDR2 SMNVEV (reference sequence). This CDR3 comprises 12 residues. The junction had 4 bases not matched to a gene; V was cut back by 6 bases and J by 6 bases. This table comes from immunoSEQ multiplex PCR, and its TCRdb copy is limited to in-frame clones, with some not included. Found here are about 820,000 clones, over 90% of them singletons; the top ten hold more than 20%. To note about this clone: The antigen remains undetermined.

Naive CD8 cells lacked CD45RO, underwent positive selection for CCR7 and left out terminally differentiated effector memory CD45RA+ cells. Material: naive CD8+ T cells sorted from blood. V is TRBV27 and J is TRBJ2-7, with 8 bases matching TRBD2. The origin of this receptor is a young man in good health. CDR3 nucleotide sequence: TGTGCCAGCAGGCGAACTAGCGGCGAGCAGTACTTC. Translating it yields CASRRTSGEQYF.